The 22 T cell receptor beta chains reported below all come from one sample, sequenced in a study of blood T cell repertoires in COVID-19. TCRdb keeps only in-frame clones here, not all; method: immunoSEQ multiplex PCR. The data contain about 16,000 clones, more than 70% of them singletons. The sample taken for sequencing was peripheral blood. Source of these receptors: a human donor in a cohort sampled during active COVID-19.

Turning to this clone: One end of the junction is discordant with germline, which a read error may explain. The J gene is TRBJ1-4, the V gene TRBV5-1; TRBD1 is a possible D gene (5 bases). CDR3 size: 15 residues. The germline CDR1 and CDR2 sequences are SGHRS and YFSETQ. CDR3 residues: CASTLTAGRNEKLFF. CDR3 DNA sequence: TGCGCCAGCACCTTGACGGCAGGGAGGAATGAAAAACTGTTTTTT.

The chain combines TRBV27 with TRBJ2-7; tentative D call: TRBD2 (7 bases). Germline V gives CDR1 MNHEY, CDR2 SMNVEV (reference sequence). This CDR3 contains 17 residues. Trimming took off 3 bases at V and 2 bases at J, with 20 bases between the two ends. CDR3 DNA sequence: TGTGCCAGCAGTTTTAGCGCTTATGGGGGGGCCCCCTACGAGCAGTACTTC. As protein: CASSFSAYGGAPYEQYF.

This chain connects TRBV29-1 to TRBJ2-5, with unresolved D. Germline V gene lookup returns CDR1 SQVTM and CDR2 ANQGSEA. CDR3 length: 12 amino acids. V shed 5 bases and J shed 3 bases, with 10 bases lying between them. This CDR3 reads CSVLVQEETQYF. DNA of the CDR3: TGCAGCGTTCTCGTCCAGGAAGAGACCCAGTACTTC.

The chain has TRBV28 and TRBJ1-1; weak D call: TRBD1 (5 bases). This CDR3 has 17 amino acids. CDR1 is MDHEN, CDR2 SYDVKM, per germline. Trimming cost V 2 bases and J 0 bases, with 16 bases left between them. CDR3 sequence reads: CASSLPNTGRMNTEAFF. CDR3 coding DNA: TGTGCCAGCAGTTTACCTAACACAGGACGTATGAACACTGAAGCTTTCTTT.

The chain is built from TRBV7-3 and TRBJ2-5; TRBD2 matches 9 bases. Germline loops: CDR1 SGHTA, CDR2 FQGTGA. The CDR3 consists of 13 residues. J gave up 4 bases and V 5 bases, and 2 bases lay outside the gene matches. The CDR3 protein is CASSGAGGETQYF. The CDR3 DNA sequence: TGTGCCAGCAGCGGAGCGGGGGGAGAGACCCAGTACTTC. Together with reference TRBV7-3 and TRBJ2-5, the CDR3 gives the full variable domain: GAGVSQTPSNKVTEKGKYVELRCDPISGHTALYWYRQSLGQGPEFLIYFQGTGAADDSGLPNDRFFAVRPEGSVSTLKIQRTERGDSAVYLCASSGAGGETQYFGPGTRLLVL.

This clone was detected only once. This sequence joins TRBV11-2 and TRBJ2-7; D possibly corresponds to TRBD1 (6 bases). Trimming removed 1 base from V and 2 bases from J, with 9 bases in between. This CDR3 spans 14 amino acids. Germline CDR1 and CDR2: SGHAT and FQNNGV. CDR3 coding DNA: TGTGCCAGCAGCTTAGGGGGACACCCCTACGAGCAGTACTTC. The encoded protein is CASSLGGHPYEQYF. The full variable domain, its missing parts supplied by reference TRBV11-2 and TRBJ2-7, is EAGVAQSPRYKIIEKRQSVAFWCNPISGHATLYWYQQILGQGPKLLIQFQNNGVVDDSQLPKDRFSAERLKGVDSTLKIQPAKLEDSAVYLCASSLGGHPYEQYFGPGTRLTVT.

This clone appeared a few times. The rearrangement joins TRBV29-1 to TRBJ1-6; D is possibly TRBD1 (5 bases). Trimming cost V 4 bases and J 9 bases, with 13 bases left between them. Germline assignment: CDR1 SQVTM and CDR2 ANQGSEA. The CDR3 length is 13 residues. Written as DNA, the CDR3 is TGCAGCGTTGTCGTCCAAAGGGGTTCACCCCTCCACTTT. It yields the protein CSVVVQRGSPLHF.

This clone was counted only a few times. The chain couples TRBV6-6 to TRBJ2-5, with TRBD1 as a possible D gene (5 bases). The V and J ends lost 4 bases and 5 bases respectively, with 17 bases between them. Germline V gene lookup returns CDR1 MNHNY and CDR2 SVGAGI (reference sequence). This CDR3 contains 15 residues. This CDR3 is CASSSDFRVGETQYF. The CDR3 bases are TGTGCCAGCAGTTCCGACTTCAGGGTTGGCGAGACCCAGTACTTC.

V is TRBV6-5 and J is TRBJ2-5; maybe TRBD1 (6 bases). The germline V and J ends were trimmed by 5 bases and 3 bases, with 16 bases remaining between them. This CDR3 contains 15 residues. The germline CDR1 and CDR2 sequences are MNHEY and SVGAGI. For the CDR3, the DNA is TGTGCCAGCAGTACGGGACACTGGATTAAAGAGACCCAGTACTTC. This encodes CASSTGHWIKETQYF.

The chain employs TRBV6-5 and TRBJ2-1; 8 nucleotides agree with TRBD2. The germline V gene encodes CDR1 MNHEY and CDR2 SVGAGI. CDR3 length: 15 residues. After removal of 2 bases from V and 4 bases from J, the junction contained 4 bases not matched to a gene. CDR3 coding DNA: TGTGCCAGCAGTTACACCCGGGGGGGGTACAATGAGCAGTTCTTC. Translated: CASSYTRGGYNEQFF.

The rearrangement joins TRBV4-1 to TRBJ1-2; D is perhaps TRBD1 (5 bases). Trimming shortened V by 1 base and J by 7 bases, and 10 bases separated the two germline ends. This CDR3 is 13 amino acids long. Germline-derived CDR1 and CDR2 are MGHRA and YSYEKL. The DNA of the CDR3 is TGCGCCAGCAGCCAAGTGAACAGGCGTGGCTACACCTTC. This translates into CASSQVNRRGYTF.

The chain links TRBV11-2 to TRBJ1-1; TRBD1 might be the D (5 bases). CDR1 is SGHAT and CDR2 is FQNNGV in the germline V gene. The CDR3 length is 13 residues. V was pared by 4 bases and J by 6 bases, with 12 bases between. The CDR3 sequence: CASSSQVGSEAFF. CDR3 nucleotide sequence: TGTGCCAGCAGCTCACAGGTTGGTTCTGAAGCTTTCTTT. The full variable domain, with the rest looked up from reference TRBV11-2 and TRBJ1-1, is EAGVAQSPRYKIIEKRQSVAFWCNPISGHATLYWYQQILGQGPKLLIQFQNNGVVDDSQLPKDRFSAERLKGVDSTLKIQPAKLEDSAVYLCASSSQVGSEAFFGQGTRLTVV.

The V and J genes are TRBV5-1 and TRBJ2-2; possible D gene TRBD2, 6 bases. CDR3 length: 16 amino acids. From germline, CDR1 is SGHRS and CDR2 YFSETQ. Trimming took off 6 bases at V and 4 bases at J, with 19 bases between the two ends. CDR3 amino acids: CASTPQGPGVTGELFF. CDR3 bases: TGCGCCAGCACCCCCCAGGGCCCGGGAGTCACCGGGGAGCTGTTTTTT.

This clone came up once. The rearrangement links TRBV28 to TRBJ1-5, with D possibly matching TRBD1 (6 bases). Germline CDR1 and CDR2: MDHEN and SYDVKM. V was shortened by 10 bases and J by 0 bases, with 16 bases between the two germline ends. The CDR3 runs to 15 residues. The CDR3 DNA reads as TGTGCCACAAGGCAGGGGCAGCATAGCAATCAGCCCCAGCATTTT. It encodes CATRQGQHSNQPQHF.

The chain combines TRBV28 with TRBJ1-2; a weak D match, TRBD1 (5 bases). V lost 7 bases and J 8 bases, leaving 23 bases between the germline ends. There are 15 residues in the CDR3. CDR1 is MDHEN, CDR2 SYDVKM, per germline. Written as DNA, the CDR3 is TGTGCCAGCAACGGTGGCAGGGAAAAAGCTTGGGGCTACACCTTC. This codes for CASNGGREKAWGYTF.

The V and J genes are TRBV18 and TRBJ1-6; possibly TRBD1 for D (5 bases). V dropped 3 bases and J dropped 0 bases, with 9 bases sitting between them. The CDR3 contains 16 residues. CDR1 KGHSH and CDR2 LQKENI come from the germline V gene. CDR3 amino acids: CASSPTASSYNSPLHF. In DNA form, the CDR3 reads TGTGCCAGCTCACCGACAGCGAGCTCCTATAATTCACCCCTCCACTTT.

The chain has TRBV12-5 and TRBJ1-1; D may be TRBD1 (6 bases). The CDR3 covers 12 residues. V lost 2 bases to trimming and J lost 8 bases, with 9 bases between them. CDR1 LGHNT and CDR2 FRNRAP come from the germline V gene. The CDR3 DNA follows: TGTGCTAGTGGTTTGCTGGGACAAGAAGCTTTCTTT. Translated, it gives CASGLLGQEAFF. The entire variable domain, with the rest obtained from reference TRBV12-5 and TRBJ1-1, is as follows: DARVTQTPRHKVTEMGQEVTMRCQPILGHNTVFWYRQTMMQGLELLAYFRNRAPLDDSGMPKDRFSAEMPDATLATLKIQPSEPRDSAVYFCASGLLGQEAFFGQGTRLTVV.

The CDR3: CASSKITGDPYEQYF. In nucleotides, the CDR3 is TGTGCCAGCAGTAAAATTACAGGGGATCCCTACGAGCAGTACTTC. This sequence joins TRBV6-5 and TRBJ2-7; TRBD1 matches 7 bases. The junction had 9 bases not matched to a gene; V was cut back by 5 bases and J by 2 bases. Looked up from germline, CDR1 is MNHEY and CDR2 is SVGAGI. The CDR3 length is 15 residues.

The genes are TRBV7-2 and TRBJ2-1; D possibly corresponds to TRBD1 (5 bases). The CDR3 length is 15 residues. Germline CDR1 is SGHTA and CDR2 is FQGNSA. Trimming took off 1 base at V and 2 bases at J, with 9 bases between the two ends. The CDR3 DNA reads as TGTGCCAGCAGCTTAGGGCAGGGCCCCTACAATGAGCAGTTCTTC. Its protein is CASSLGQGPYNEQFF.

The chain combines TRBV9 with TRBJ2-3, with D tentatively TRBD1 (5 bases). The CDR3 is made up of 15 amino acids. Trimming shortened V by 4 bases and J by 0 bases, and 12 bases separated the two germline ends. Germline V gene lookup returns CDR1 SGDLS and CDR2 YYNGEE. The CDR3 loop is CASSLTGYSTDTQYF. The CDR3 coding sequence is TGTGCCAGCAGCCTTACAGGTTATAGCACAGATACGCAGTATTTT.

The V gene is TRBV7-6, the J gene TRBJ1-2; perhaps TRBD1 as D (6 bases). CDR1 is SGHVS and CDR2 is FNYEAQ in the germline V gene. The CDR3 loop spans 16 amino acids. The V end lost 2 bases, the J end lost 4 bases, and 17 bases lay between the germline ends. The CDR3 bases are TGTGCCAGCAGCTTATTCGGACAGAATGTTCCCTATGGCTACACCTTC. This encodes CASSLFGQNVPYGYTF.

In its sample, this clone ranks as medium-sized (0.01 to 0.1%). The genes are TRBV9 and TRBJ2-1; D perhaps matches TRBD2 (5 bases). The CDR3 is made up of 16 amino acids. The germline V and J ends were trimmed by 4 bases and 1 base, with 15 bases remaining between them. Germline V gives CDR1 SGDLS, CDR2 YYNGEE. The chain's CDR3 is CASSPTGSLSYNEQFF. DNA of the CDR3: TGTGCCAGCAGCCCGACGGGGAGCCTATCCTACAATGAGCAGTTCTTC.